The TCR beta chain described here comes from a study of T cell responses to AZD1222 COVID-19 vaccine. Assay used: immunoSEQ multiplex PCR; TCRdb lists only in-frame clones, some missing. This sample has 200,000 to 250,000 clones, with roughly 94% found just once. A remark on this clone: Its specificity is not known.

General observations from the study: The donors showed a predominance of white British ancestry and of females, with possible underestimation of clonal diversity. CD4 TCRs associated with vaccination spanned spike, dominating at 160-218 and 743-854. Spike-specific TCR breadth and depth went up after people got two AZD1222 doses.

J lost 4 bases, V lost 6 bases, and 18 bases had no gene match. Germline assignment: CDR1 MRHNA and CDR2 SNTAGT. The CDR3 sequence is 18 residues long. This specimen was peripheral blood, taken 28 days after the second dose of the MenACWY control vaccine. The rearrangement links TRBV6-4 to TRBJ1-3; 7 bases line up with TRBD1. This TCR was sampled from an adult who received the MenACWY meningococcal vaccine as a control. This chain's CDR3 is CASSEQGPSPVSGNTIYF. The CDR3 DNA reads TGTGCCAGCAGCGAACAGGGGCCATCACCGGTATCCGGAAACACCATATATTTT.